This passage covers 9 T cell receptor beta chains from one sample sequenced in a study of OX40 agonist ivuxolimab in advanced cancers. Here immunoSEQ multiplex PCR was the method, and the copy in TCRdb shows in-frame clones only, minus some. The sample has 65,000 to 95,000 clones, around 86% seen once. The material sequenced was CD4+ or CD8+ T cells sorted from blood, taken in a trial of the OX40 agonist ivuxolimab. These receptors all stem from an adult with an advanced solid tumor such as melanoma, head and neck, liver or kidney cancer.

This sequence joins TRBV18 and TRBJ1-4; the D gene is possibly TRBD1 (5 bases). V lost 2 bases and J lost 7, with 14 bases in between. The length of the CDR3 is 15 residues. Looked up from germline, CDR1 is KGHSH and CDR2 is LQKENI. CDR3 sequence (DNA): TGTGCCAGCTCACCAGGGGCAGGGTCGGGTGAAAAACTGTTTTTT. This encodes CASSPGAGSGEKLFF.

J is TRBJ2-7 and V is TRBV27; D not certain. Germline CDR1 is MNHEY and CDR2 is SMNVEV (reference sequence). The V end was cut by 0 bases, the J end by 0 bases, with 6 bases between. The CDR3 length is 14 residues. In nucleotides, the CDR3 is TGTGCCAGCAGTTTATCCTCGTCCTCCTACGAGCAGTACTTC. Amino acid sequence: CASSLSSSSYEQYF.

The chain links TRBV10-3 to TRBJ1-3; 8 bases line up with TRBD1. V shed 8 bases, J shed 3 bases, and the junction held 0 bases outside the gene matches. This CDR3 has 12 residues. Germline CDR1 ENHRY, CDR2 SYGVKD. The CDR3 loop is CAIDRGGNTIYF. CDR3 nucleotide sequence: TGTGCCATCGACAGGGGTGGAAACACCATATATTTT.

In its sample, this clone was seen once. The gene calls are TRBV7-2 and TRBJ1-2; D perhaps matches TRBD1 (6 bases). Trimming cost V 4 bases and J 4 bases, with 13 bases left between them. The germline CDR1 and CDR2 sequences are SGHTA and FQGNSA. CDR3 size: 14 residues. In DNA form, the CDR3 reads TGTGCCAGCAGCTCACTAGGACAGACCTATGGCTACACCTTC. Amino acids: CASSSLGQTYGYTF.

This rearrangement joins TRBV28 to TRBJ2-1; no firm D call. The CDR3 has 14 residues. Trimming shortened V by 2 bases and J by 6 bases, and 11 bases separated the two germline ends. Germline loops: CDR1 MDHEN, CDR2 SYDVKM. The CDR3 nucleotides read TGTGCCAGCAGTTTACGCCCTGGACGCAATGAGCAGTTCTTC. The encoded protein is CASSLRPGRNEQFF.

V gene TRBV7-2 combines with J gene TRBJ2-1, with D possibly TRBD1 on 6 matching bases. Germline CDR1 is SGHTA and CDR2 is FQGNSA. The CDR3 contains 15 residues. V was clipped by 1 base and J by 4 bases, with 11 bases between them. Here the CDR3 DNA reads TGTGCCAGCAGCTTAGGTGTTAGGGGGTACAATGAGCAGTTCTTC. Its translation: CASSLGVRGYNEQFF.

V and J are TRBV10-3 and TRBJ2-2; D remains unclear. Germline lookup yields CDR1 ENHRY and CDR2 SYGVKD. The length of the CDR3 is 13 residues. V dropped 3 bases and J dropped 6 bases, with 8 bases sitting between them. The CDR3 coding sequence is TGTGCCATCAGTGAAACTAAATCCGGGGAGCTGTTTTTT. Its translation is CAISETKSGELFF.

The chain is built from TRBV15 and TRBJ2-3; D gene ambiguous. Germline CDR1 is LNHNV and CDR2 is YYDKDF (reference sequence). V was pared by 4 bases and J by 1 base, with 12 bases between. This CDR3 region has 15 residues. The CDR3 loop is CATSTRQDRTDTQYF. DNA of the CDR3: TGTGCCACCAGCACACGACAAGATCGCACAGATACGCAGTATTTT.

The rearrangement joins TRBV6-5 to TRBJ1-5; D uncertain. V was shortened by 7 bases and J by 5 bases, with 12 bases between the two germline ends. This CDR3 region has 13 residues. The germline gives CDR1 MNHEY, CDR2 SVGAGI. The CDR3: CASKRSVDQPQHF. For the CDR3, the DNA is TGTGCCAGCAAGCGTAGCGTCGATCAGCCCCAGCATTTT.